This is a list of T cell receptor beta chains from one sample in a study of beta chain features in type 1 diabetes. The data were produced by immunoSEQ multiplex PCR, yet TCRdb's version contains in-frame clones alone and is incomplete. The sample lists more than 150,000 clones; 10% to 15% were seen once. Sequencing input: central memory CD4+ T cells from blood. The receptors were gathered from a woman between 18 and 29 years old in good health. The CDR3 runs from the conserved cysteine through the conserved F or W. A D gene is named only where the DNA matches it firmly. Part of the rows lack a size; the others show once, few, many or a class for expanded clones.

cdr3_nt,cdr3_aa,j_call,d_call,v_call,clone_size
TGTGCCAGCAGCTGGGCGGACAGGGGAGCGGCCACTGAAGCTTTCTTT,CASSWADRGAATEAFF,TRBJ1-1,TRBD1,TRBV5-6,-
TGTGCCTGGAAGGCAGGGGGCCTTTCTAATGAAAAACTGTTTTTT,CAWKAGGLSNEKLFF,TRBJ1-4,TRBD1,TRBV30,-
TGTGCCAGCAGCTTAAACCCCTACTACGAGCAGTACTTC,CASSLNPYYEQYF,TRBJ2-7,-,TRBV7-9,few
TGTGCCAGCAAGACCGGGACAGATACGCAGTATTTT,CASKTGTDTQYF,TRBJ2-3,-,TRBV27,few
TGTGCCAGCTCACCACCGGGACAGGGGGCCTACGAGCAGTACTTC,CASSPPGQGAYEQYF,TRBJ2-7,TRBD1,TRBV18,-
TGTGCCAGCAGTTCAAGATTCGAGGCTTTCTTT,CASSSRFEAFF,TRBJ1-1,-,TRBV27,few
TGCGCCAGCAGCTTGGGGGGGACGGGACAAGGGACCCAGTACTTC,CASSLGGTGQGTQYF,TRBJ2-5,-,TRBV5-1,few
TGCAGCGTTCATACACAGGGCAGCTACACCTTC,CSVHTQGSYTF,TRBJ1-2,-,TRBV29-1,few
TGTGCCAGCAGCTTTCTAGCGGGAAGGCGCTACGAGCAGTACTTC,CASSFLAGRRYEQYF,TRBJ2-7,TRBD2,TRBV7-2,few
TGTGCCATCAGGGGACAGGGAAGGGGTGAAAAACTGTTTTTT,CAIRGQGRGEKLFF,TRBJ1-4,TRBD1,TRBV10-3,-
TGTGCAGGGGGACTAGAGAAAGAGCAGTACTTC,CAGGLEKEQYF,TRBJ2-7,TRBD2,TRBV30,few
TGTGCCAGCCTGCAGGGGTCTGGAAACACCATATATTTT,CASLQGSGNTIYF,TRBJ1-3,-,TRBV11-2,few
TGTGCCAGCAGTTTTCGGCAGGGCCGGCTCCCCAATCAGCCCCAGCATTTT,CASSFRQGRLPNQPQHF,TRBJ1-5,-,TRBV28,-
TGTGCCAGCAGCCTGGACGGAGGGCTTTACTATGGCTACACCTTC,CASSLDGGLYYGYTF,TRBJ1-2,-,TRBV5-4,few
TGTGCCAGCAGTTCCGAGACAGGGGCTACCGGGGAGCTGTTTTTT,CASSSETGATGELFF,TRBJ2-2,TRBD1,TRBV28,-
TGTGCCATCAGAGTAACAGGGGGCGGGGGCTACGAGCAGTACTTC,CAIRVTGGGGYEQYF,TRBJ2-7,TRBD1,TRBV10-3,few
TGTGCCAGCGCTCTAGGGACAGGGGCAGCTTTCTTT,CASALGTGAAFF,TRBJ1-1,TRBD1,TRBV28,few
TGCAGCGTAAAAACCATTGAGGATACGCAGTATTTT,CSVKTIEDTQYF,TRBJ2-3,-,TRBV29-1,-
TGCGCCAGCAGCTTGGTCTGGCTAGCGGACTACAATGAGCAGTTCTTC,CASSLVWLADYNEQFF,TRBJ2-1,TRBD2,TRBV5-1,few
TGTGCCAGCTCACCATTTGGGACAGGCTACGAGCAGTACTTC,CASSPFGTGYEQYF,TRBJ2-7,TRBD1,TRBV18,few
TGTGCCAGCAGCTTAGGAGGGATGGCCAAAAACATTCAGTACTTC,CASSLGGMAKNIQYF,TRBJ2-4,-,TRBV11-2,-
TGTGCCATCAGGGGACAGGCCTACAATGAGCAGTTCTTC,CAIRGQAYNEQFF,TRBJ2-1,TRBD1,TRBV10-3,few
TGTGCCTGGAGTGAACAGCTAGGGGAAGCGTACTTC,CAWSEQLGEAYF,TRBJ2-5,-,TRBV30,few
TGTGCCAGCTCGCCCCCGCGCGGGACTAGCGGGAGCGATGAGCAGTTCTTC,CASSPPRGTSGSDEQFF,TRBJ2-1,TRBD2,TRBV18,few
TGTGCCAGCAGCCGTAGCGGGGCTGGCTGGGATACGCAGTATTTT,CASSRSGAGWDTQYF,TRBJ2-3,TRBD2,TRBV6-6,-
TGCGCCAGCAGCCAAGAATGGAGTGGATTCGCCGGGGAGCTGTTTTTT,CASSQEWSGFAGELFF,TRBJ2-2,-,TRBV4-3,-
TGTGCCTGGAGTTTTGGTAGGAGAGAGACCCAGTACTTC,CAWSFGRRETQYF,TRBJ2-5,-,TRBV30,few
TGTGCCAGCAGCCAAGGAAGGACAGGCCAAAGGGGCACTGAAGCTTTCTTT,CASSQGRTGQRGTEAFF,TRBJ1-1,TRBD1,TRBV14,few
TGTGCCTGGAGTACAGGGACTAATGAAAAACTGTTTTTT,CAWSTGTNEKLFF,TRBJ1-4,-,TRBV30,few
TGTGCCAGCTCACCACGGCGGGGAGATGGGACTGAAGCTTTCTTT,CASSPRRGDGTEAFF,TRBJ1-1,-,TRBV18,-
TGCGCCAGCAGCCCGGGGACTAGCGGGAGGGGTGAGCAGTTCTTC,CASSPGTSGRGEQFF,TRBJ2-1,TRBD2,TRBV5-1,-
TGTGCCAGTAGTTCGTCTCCTAGCGGTACCTACGAGCAGTACTTC,CASSSSPSGTYEQYF,TRBJ2-7,TRBD2,TRBV19,-
TGTGCCAGCAGCTTAGGTGTTGGGGGGGGCTACACCTTC,CASSLGVGGGYTF,TRBJ1-2,-,TRBV13,few
TGTGCCAGCAGTGCATACGGGACAGGAGAGACCCAGTACTTC,CASSAYGTGETQYF,TRBJ2-5,TRBD1,TRBV25-1,few
TGTGCCAGCTCCAGGGCCCCTCTGAACACTGAAGCTTTCTTT,CASSRAPLNTEAFF,TRBJ1-1,-,TRBV28,-
TGTGCCAGTAGTATAGCTGGAGCGGGAGGTCAGAATGAGCAGTTCTTC,CASSIAGAGGQNEQFF,TRBJ2-1,TRBD2,TRBV19,-